The 10 T cell receptor beta chains below were found in one sample sequenced in a study of blood T cells in healthy people across ages. Combining a sample-barcoded 5' primer with a J-beta primer mix, a second PCR ran for about 6 to 11 cycles. TCRdb processed the 5' RACE reads anew with MiXCR; each CDR3 protein has one entry. The profile covers hundreds of thousands of distinct CDR3 sequences, with around 41% appearing a single time and around 30% taken by the ten largest. The source material was blood. These receptors all stem from a man at least 80 years old in good health.

The gene calls are TRBV27 and TRBJ2-5, with TRBD1 identical over 11 bases. The CDR3 has 14 amino acids. Per the germline V gene, CDR1 is MNHEY and CDR2 is SMNVEV (reference sequence). V gave up 6 bases and J gave up 5 bases; unmatched junction bases: 5. The CDR3: CASSGQGAVETQYF. In nucleotides, the CDR3 is TGTGCCAGCAGCGGACAGGGGGCCGTGGAGACCCAGTACTTC.

This clonotype has a handful of counts. The V gene is TRBV6-1, the J gene TRBJ1-5; perhaps TRBD1 as D (6 bases). Germline V gene sequence: CDR1 MNHNS, CDR2 SASEGT. The CDR3 contains 14 residues. V lost 7 bases to trimming and J lost 3 bases, with 13 bases between them. CDR3 loop: CASITGSHNQPQHF. CDR3 sequence (DNA): TGTGCCAGCATAACAGGGAGCCACAATCAGCCCCAGCATTTT.

The genes are TRBV28 and TRBJ2-5, with D perhaps TRBD2 (5 bases). V was clipped by 7 bases and J by 2 bases, with 11 bases between them. Germline V gene data show CDR1 as MDHEN and CDR2 as SYDVKM. The CDR3 length is 13 residues. The CDR3 DNA reads as TGTGCCAGCACCAAGCCGGGGCAAGAGACCCAGTACTTC. This gives the protein CASTKPGQETQYF.

With regard to this clonotype: This may arise from a read error, as a much more abundant clone is one base away. The rearrangement joins TRBV20-1 to TRBJ2-5, with 9 bases lining up with TRBD2. The germline gives CDR1 DFQATT, CDR2 SNEGSKA (reference sequence). The CDR3 loop spans 11 amino acids. The CDR3 DNA reads as TGCAGTGCTAGGATTAGCGGGGGTTTGGACTTC. Translated, it gives CSARISGGLDF.

This clonotype was counted between two and nine times. The chain links TRBV20-1 to TRBJ1-3; 8 positions match TRBD1. The CDR3 is made up of 15 amino acids. Germline lookup yields CDR1 DFQATT and CDR2 SNEGSKA (reference sequence). J lost 4 bases, V lost 3 bases, and 8 bases had no gene match. The CDR3 nucleotides are TGCAGTGCTAGCGTCCAGGGGGCCGCAGGAAACACCATATATTTT. Amino acid sequence: CSASVQGAAGNTIYF.

This clonotype was detected ten times or more. The chain has TRBV2 and TRBJ2-3; D is unclear. The CDR3 spans 14 residues. V was shortened by 4 bases and J by 4 bases, with 12 bases between the two germline ends. Germline loops: CDR1 SNHLY, CDR2 FYNNEI. The DNA for the CDR3 is TGTGCCAGCAGTGCGGGCAGGAACCCAGATACGCAGTATTTT. Amino acid sequence: CASSAGRNPDTQYF.

The chain uses TRBV4-3 and TRBJ2-5, with 15 bases aligning to TRBD2. V shed 1 base and J 11 bases; nucleotides not matched to a gene: 20. The CDR3 has 20 amino acids. CDR1 LGHNA and CDR2 YSLEER come from the germline V gene. This CDR3 reads CASSQGNVIGLAGGPHEQYF. The DNA of the CDR3 is TGCGCCAGCAGCCAAGGAAATGTGATAGGACTAGCGGGAGGGCCCCATGAGCAGTACTTC.

This rearrangement joins TRBV5-1 to TRBJ1-2, with D possibly TRBD1 on 6 matching bases. V was cut by 0 bases and J by 0 bases, with 12 bases left in between. The CDR3 contains 16 residues. The germline V gene has CDR1 SGHRS and CDR2 YFSETQ. This CDR3 reads CASSLGGTSSNYGYTF. The CDR3 nucleotides are TGCGCCAGCAGCTTGGGAGGGACATCATCTAACTATGGCTACACCTTC.

The chain is built from TRBV18 and TRBJ2-7; D possibly corresponds to TRBD1 (6 bases). Matching the DNA end better, TRBJ2-4 makes the J call doubtful. Germline V gene sequence: CDR1 KGHSH, CDR2 LQKENI. This CDR3 comprises 15 residues. CDR3 DNA sequence: TGTGCCAGCTCACCACAGGCAGGGGTTGTAAACATTCAGTACTTC. Translation: CASSPQAGVVNIQYF.

This clonotype was found a few times. This chain links TRBV7-9 with TRBJ1-6; TRBD1 might be the D (5 bases). CDR3 length: 15 residues. The ends were cut back, 5 bases at V and 13 bases at J, with 21 bases in the middle. Looked up from germline, CDR1 is SEHNR and CDR2 is FQNEAQ (reference sequence). The CDR3 nucleotides read TGTGCCAGCAGCCACTCGGCCCGGGACCCAGACCCCCTCCACTTT. Translation gives CASSHSARDPDPLHF.